This T cell receptor (beta chain) was found in a study of cytomegalovirus exposure and HLA in healthy donors. Study overall: Out of 398 genotyped donors, roughly 80% belonged to the Caucasian-associated ancestry cluster. Study findings and constraints: Most TCR sequences were uncommon, yet certain public TCRs appeared in many donors.

The PCR had 60 Vbeta and 13 Jbeta primers. Produced via immunoSEQ multiplex PCR; TCRdb's table is partial and in-frame only. The sample holds roughly 160,000 clones, 65% to 90% seen once. About this clone itself: Antigen unknown.

Trimming took off 4 bases at V and 6 bases at J, with 24 bases between the two ends. CDR1 and CDR2 from the germline V gene are LNHDA and SQIVND (reference sequence). CDR3 length: 17 residues. The specimen was PBMCs. The receptor was derived from a middle-aged man in good health and CMV-seropositive. The chain recombines TRBV19 with TRBJ1-2; D is perhaps TRBD1 (5 bases). The DNA of the CDR3 is TGTGCCAGTAGTAGGAGGGGTGGGAGGAGTGAATCGGATGGCTACACCTTC. Protein sequence: CASSRRGGRSESDGYTF.